This T cell receptor (beta chain) emerged from a study of blood T cell repertoires in COVID-19 (dated by TCRdb to the early 2020s). General notes on the study: Samples from collaborators originated in the United States, Italy and Spain and spanned both the acute and convalescent phases of COVID-19. The material from the prospective study consisted of cDNA or gDNA derived from T cells, B-cell-depleted T cells, or PBMCs. Subjects who had been exposed to COVID-19, were actively infected with it, or had recovered from it provided the deeply sampled blood TCRbeta repertoires that made up the dataset. The repertoires were made available in a free public database intended to serve as a resource for research on the immune response to SARS-CoV-2. Samples were obtained from the ongoing ImmuneRACE study (first 160 participants) and from 1,000 to 1,500 subjects provided by 6 global collaborators. Nearly every sample came with metadata listing a de-identified subject ID, COVID-19 status, age in years and sex. Where HLA class I and class II types were available, the types were taken from metadata supplied by the sample provider, not from assay-based typing. Paper-wide results and their limitations: How much clinical and demographic metadata was included differed by source and by participant, and the metadata was provided uncurated.

TCRbeta CDR3 regions were amplified from genomic DNA using the immunoSEQ Assay, a bias-controlled multiplex PCR. In the authors' own workflow: The number of nucleated cells in each sample was estimated by amplification of reference gene primers within the assay. To quantify the absolute abundance of each unique TCRbeta CDR3 rearrangement, sequence reads were collapsed and filtered. For each sample, productive Simpson clonality was calculated as the square root of Simpson's diversity index across productive rearrangements. The clones in this table, taken by TCRdb from immuneACCESS, are in-frame only. Not every clone is retained; where verified, under half of the shortfall comes from an unresolved V gene, and the cause of the rest is unknown. The V and J calls and clone size were taken over from that table, and D and trimming were inferred from the DNA. Present in this sample are 200,000 to 250,000 clones, about four fifths of which were seen just once. Less than 4% of the sample belongs to the ten largest clones.

As concerns this clone: Its antigen target is currently unknown. The input lacks base qualities; no much larger clone sits a single base away.

Whole blood was collected in K2EDTA tubes by collaborating institutions according to the institutions' own protocols. For TCRbeta analysis, collaborator samples were shipped as frozen whole blood, as isolated PBMCs, or as DNA extracted from either sample type. After removal of 4 bases from V and 3 bases from J, the junction retains 7 bases not matched to a gene. Looking up the germline V gene yields CDR1 SGHTA and CDR2 FQGNSA. The CDR3 holds 17 amino acids from the cysteine to the phenylalanine. Of the read, only the CDR3 DNA is kept; its 51 bases are in frame from base 1. The clonotype originates from a woman under 30 with acute or convalescent COVID-19. What was sequenced was peripheral blood. The chain is assembled from TRBV7-2 and TRBJ2-2, with TRBD2 matching 11 junction bases. The sequenced DNA is TGTGCCAGCAGCTCAGGGCCGGGACTAGCGGACACCGGGGAGCTGTTTTTT. The resulting protein is CASSSGPGLADTGELFF.